Listed below are T cell receptor beta chains from one sample, sequenced in a study of T cells in Graves' hyperthyroidism and ophthalmopathy. TCRdb analysed the multiplex PCR reads with MiXCR anew, one entry per CDR3 protein. The table has roughly 580,000 distinct CDR3 sequences, 11% to 15% seen once; the top ten hold 4.5% to 6%. The material sequenced was blood. These receptors were taken from a woman aged 25-40 years with Graves' hyperthyroidism that later progressed to Graves' ophthalmopathy. The conserved cysteine and the conserved F or W are not part of the CDR3 here.

11	TRBV5-6	TRBJ1-5	ASSMKPDQPQH
13	TRBV18	TRBJ2-6	ASSPVGAGANVLT
12	TRBV7-6	TRBJ2-7	ASSLGRAPYEQY
14	TRBV7-9	TRBJ2-1	ASSPTGTTSYNEQF
15	TRBV6-1	TRBJ2-5	ASLPAIGILSKETQY
14	TRBV5-1	TRBJ2-1	ASSATNRGGWSEQF
12	TRBV30	TRBJ1-5	AWSVGGGHQPQH
15	TRBV20-1	TRBJ2-7	SARGGASGSHTYEQY
12	TRBV12-3/TRBV12-4	TRBJ2-3	ASRGQRYIDTQY
11	TRBV20-1	TRBJ1-5	SARVGDDQPQH
12	TRBV27	TRBJ2-3	ASSPFLNADTQY
12	TRBV12-3/TRBV12-4	TRBJ1-5	ASSHRDRGTTQH
14	TRBV6-1	TRBJ1-2	ASRTPQTGPNYGYT
13	TRBV28	TRBJ2-1	ASSPTSGRTDEQF
12	TRBV5-1	TRBJ1-1	ASSLGGGAAEAF
10	TRBV28	TRBJ2-1	ASTPGGNEQF
14	TRBV11-2	TRBJ2-7	ASSSLETSGGVEQY
12	TRBV10-3	TRBJ1-2	AISGREGQAGHT
13	TRBV11-2	TRBJ2-7	ASSLKSSGTYEQY
11	TRBV24-1	TRBJ1-2	ATSSRQDNGYT
9	TRBV27	TRBJ1-2	ASPLPYGYT
13	TRBV7-8	TRBJ2-7	ASSLDGFQAYEQY
13	TRBV12-3/TRBV12-4	TRBJ1-4	ASSSLDRGGEKLF
13	TRBV6-5	TRBJ1-1	ASSSDPGQIAEAF
12	TRBV29-1	TRBJ2-7	SVEGGAFSNEQY
14	TRBV3-1	TRBJ1-4	ASSQDHQGWNEKLF
13	TRBV6-5	TRBJ1-1	ASSYSWDRNTEAF
12	TRBV12-3/TRBV12-4	TRBJ2-7	ASSPLALFNVQY
9	TRBV25-1	TRBJ1-1	ASSEVSEAF
10	TRBV11-3	TRBJ2-1	ARTGTHNEQF
10	TRBV30	TRBJ1-4	AWNHEGTRLF
12	TRBV7-2	TRBJ1-2	ASSPGQGIGGYT
13	TRBV14	TRBJ2-5	ASSPALGLVETQY
9	TRBV29-1	TRBJ1-2	SVGDRQGYT
12	TRBV7-9	TRBJ2-6	ASSLEAGANVLT
13	TRBV6-2/TRBV6-3	TRBJ2-5	ASSPHGREIETQY
10	TRBV9	TRBJ1-2	ASSVGYRGYT
12	TRBV20-1	TRBJ2-7	SARAGTGVYEQY
12	TRBV2	TRBJ2-1	ASPQREGRNEQF
15	TRBV28	TRBJ1-5	ASSPMRRRTGNQPQH
11	TRBV10-3	TRBJ1-5	ATRDRSNQPQH
13	TRBV20-1	TRBJ2-2	SARTALQNTGELF
13	TRBV7-9	TRBJ2-1	ASSATSGSGNEQF
12	TRBV11-2	TRBJ2-2	ASSLAVNTGELF
11	TRBV6-1	TRBJ1-1	ASSAHMNTEAF
15	TRBV3-1	TRBJ2-3	ASSQDLTSPGADTQY
13	TRBV27	TRBJ2-1	ASRPTSGGLNEQF
13	TRBV28	TRBJ2-3	ASIDSGTNTDTQY
15	TRBV24-1	TRBJ2-4	ATSDPTSGRAKNIQY
12	TRBV4-1	TRBJ2-7	ASSQDHGGVEQY
14	TRBV6-1	TRBJ1-1	ASIGQPGQMNTEAF
13	TRBV28	TRBJ2-1	ASTRRASSYNEQF
14	TRBV14	TRBJ1-1	ASSPILRGDNTEAF
10	TRBV20-1	TRBJ2-3	SASRDTDTQY
10	TRBV20-1	TRBJ2-6	SAREGANVLT
13	TRBV6-2/TRBV6-3	TRBJ2-2	ASSAPETYTWELF
13	TRBV20-1	TRBJ1-2	SARGEPETNYGYT
10	TRBV7-9	TRBJ2-1	ASSPTSEEQF
16	TRBV11-1	TRBJ2-7	ASSIRTDYSSGVYEQY